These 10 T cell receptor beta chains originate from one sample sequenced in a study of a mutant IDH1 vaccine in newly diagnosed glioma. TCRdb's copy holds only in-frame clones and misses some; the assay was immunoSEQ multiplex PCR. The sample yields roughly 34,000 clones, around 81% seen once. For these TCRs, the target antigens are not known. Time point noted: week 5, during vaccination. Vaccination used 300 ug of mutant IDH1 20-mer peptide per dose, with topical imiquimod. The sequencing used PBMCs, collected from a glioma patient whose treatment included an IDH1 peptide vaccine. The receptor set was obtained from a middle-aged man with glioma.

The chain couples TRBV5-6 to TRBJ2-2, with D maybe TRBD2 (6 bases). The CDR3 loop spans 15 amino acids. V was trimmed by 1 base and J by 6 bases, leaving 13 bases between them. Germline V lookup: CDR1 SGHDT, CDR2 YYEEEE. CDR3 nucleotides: TGTGCCAGCAGCTTGTTCCAGGGAGGCGCCGGGGAGCTGTTTTTT. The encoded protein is CASSLFQGGAGELFF.

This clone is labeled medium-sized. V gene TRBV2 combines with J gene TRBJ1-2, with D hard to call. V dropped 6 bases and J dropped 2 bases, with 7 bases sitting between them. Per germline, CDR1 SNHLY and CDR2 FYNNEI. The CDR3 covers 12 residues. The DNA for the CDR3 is TGTGCCAGCAGATCGGTAAACTATGGCTACACCTTC. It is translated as CASRSVNYGYTF.

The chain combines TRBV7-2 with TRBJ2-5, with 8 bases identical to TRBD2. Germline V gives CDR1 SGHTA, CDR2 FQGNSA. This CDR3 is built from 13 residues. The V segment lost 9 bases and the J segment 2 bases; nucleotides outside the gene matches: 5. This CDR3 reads CASRGLAQETQYF. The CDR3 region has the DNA TGTGCCAGTCGAGGACTAGCACAAGAGACCCAGTACTTC. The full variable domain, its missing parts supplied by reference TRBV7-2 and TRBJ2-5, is GAGVSQSPSNKVTEKGKDVELRCDPISGHTALYWYRQSLGQGLEFLIYFQGNSAPDKSGLPSDRFSAERTGGSVSTLTIQRTQQEDSAVYLCASRGLAQETQYFGPGTRLLVL.

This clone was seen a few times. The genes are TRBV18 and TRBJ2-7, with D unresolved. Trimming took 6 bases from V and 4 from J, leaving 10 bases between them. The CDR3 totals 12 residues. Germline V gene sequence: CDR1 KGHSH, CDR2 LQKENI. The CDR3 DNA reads TGTGCCAGCTCGCGTCTTAGTTACGAGCAGTACTTC. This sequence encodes CASSRLSYEQYF.

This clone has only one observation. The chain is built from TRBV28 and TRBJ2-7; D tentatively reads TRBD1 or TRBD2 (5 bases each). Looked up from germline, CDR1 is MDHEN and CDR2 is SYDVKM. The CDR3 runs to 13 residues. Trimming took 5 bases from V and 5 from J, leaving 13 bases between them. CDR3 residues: CASSRWGNHEQYF. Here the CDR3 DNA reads TGTGCCAGCAGTCGGTGGGGGAACCACGAGCAGTACTTC.

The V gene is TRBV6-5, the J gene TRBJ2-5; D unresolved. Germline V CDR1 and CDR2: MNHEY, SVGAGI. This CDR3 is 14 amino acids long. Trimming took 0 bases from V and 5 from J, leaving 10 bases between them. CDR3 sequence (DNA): TGTGCCAGCAGTTACTCGACCAGCGCGGAGACCCAGTACTTC. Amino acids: CASSYSTSAETQYF.

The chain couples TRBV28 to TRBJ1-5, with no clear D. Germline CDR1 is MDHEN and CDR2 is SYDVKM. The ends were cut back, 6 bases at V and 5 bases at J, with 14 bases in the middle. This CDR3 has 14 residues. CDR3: CASSRSGRDQPQHF. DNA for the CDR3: TGTGCCAGCAGCAGGAGCGGTCGGGATCAGCCCCAGCATTTT.

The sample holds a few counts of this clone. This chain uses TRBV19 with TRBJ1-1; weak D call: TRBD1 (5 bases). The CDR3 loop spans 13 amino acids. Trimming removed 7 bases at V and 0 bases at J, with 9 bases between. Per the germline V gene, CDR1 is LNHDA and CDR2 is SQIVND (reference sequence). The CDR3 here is CASTGDVNTEAFF. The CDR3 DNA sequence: TGTGCCAGTACCGGGGACGTGAACACTGAAGCTTTCTTT. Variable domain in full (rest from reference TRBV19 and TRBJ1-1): DGGITQSPKYLFRKEGQNVTLSCEQNLNHDAMYWYRQDPGQGLRLIYYSQIVNDFQKGDIAEGYSVSREKKESFPLTVTSAQKNPTAFYLCASTGDVNTEAFFGQGTRLTVV.

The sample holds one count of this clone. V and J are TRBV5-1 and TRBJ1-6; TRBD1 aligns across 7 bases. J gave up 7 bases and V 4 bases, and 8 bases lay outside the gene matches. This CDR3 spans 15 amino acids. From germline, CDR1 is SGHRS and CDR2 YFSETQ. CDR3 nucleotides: TGCGCCAGCAGCCAGGGGACAGCCTGGAATTCACCCCTCCACTTT. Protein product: CASSQGTAWNSPLHF.

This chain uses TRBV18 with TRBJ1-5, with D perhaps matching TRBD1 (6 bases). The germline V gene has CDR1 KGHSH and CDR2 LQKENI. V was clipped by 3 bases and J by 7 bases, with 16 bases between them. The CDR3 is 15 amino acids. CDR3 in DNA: TGTGCCAGCTCACCCCCGACAGGCGCCAGGCAGCCCCAGCATTTT. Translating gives CASSPPTGARQPQHF. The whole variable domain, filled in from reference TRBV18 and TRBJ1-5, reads NAGVMQNPRHLVRRRGQEARLRCSPMKGHSHVYWYRQLPEEGLKFMVYLQKENIIDESGMPKERFSAEFPKEGPSILRIQQVVRGDSAAYFCASSPPTGARQPQHFGDGTRLSIL.